Each of the 28 T cell receptor beta chains below was sequenced from the same sample in a study of PD-1 blockade in classical Hodgkin lymphoma. Profiled with immunoSEQ multiplex PCR; TCRdb holds only in-frame clones, not every one. The table has tens of thousands of clones, nearly 80% seen once. The time point: cycle 4 day 1 (C4D1), after 6 weeks of nivolumab. Following autologous stem cell transplantation, relapse occurred in every patient, and exposure to brentuximab vedotin varied. The sample was peripheral blood mononuclear cells (PBMCs), taken before the fourth cycle of nivolumab. These receptors were taken from a human donor with classical Hodgkin lymphoma.

This clone turned up a few times. This sequence joins TRBV19 and TRBJ2-5; 13 bases map to TRBD2. This CDR3 contains 18 residues. Germline CDR1 and CDR2: LNHDA and SQIVND (reference sequence). The ends lost 4 bases at V and 5 bases at J; junction bases unmatched: 13. CDR3 DNA: TGTGCCAGTAGTACTACCTGGAGACTAGCGGGAGGTTGGGAGACCCAGTACTTC. Protein sequence: CASSTTWRLAGGWETQYF.

The chain links TRBV10-3 to TRBJ1-2; TRBD1 might be the D (6 bases). The V end was cut by 8 bases, the J end by 7 bases, with 14 bases between. The germline CDR1 and CDR2 sequences are ENHRY and SYGVKD. This CDR3 region has 12 residues. CDR3: CAIGNGGPGYTF. The CDR3 nucleotides are TGTGCCATCGGGAACGGGGGGCCTGGCTACACCTTC.

The rearrangement links TRBV19 to TRBJ2-7; 8 bases match TRBD1. The CDR3 extends over 13 amino acids. Germline assignment: CDR1 LNHDA and CDR2 SQIVND (reference sequence). Losses at the gene ends were 4 bases for V and 5 bases for J; bases not matched to a gene: 4. The CDR3 sequence: CASSSLTGDEQYF. As DNA, the CDR3 is TGTGCCAGTAGTAGTCTGACAGGGGACGAGCAGTACTTC. The full variable domain, its missing parts supplied by reference TRBV19 and TRBJ2-7, is DGGITQSPKYLFRKEGQNVTLSCEQNLNHDAMYWYRQDPGQGLRLIYYSQIVNDFQKGDIAEGYSVSREKKESFPLTVTSAQKNPTAFYLCASSSLTGDEQYFGPGTRLTVT.

This rearrangement joins TRBV27 to TRBJ1-5, with a tentative D call TRBD1 (6 bases). V gave up 5 bases and J gave up 4 bases, with 12 bases separating them. The V gene's germline CDR1 is MNHEY and CDR2 SMNVEV (reference sequence). CDR3 length: 14 amino acids. This CDR3 reads CASSLRDRNQPQHF. CDR3 coding DNA: TGTGCCAGCAGTCTCCGAGACAGGAATCAGCCCCAGCATTTT.

This rearrangement joins TRBV28 to TRBJ2-1, with 11 bases fitting TRBD1. The V gene end was trimmed by 6 bases and the J gene end by 8 bases; junction bases not matched to a gene: 9. The CDR3 is 15 residues long. The germline gives CDR1 MDHEN, CDR2 SYDVKM. CDR3 sequence reads: CASSFGQGASYEQFF. The DNA for the CDR3 is TGTGCCAGCAGCTTTGGACAGGGGGCATCATATGAGCAGTTCTTC. The variable domain in full, with the rest retrieved from reference TRBV28 and TRBJ2-1, is DVKVTQSSRYLVKRTGEKVFLECVQDMDHENMFWYRQDPGLGLRLIYFSYDVKMKEKGDIPEGYSVSREKKERFSLILESASTNQTSMYLCASSFGQGASYEQFFGPGTRLTVL.

J is TRBJ2-6 and V is TRBV2; D might be TRBD2 (6 bases). Trimming cost V 1 base and J 4 bases, with 8 bases left between them. The CDR3 has 15 amino acids. Germline values: CDR1 SNHLY, CDR2 FYNNEI. The CDR3, as DNA: TGTGCCAGCAGTGAAGGAGGAGGGGGGGCCAACGTCCTGACTTTC. It specifies CASSEGGGGANVLTF.

The V call is TRBV12-5, the J call TRBJ2-7; maybe TRBD2 (5 bases). The CDR3 has 14 amino acids. The germline V and J ends were trimmed by 0 bases and 1 base, with 7 bases remaining between them. Germline V gene sequence: CDR1 LGHNT, CDR2 FRNRAP. The CDR3 nucleotides are TGTGCTAGTGGTTTGGTCGAGGGTTCCTACGAGCAGTACTTC. Its protein product is CASGLVEGSYEQYF.

To note about this clone: Given the absence of the conserved phenylalanine or tryptophan at the CDR3 end, a read error is likely. It is unclear where the CDR3 begins or ends on the DNA, so no DNA is shown, and the CDR3 is as TCRdb lists it. The chain is built from TRBV6-4 and TRBJ1-2. The CDR3 is 12 residues long, ends included. Germline V lookup: CDR1 MRHNA, CDR2 SNTAGT. CDR3 sequence reads: CASSDWLRVRPC.

This clone was counted a single time. The chain has TRBV18 and TRBJ1-5; 8 bases align to TRBD1. This CDR3 has 16 residues. Looked up from germline, CDR1 is KGHSH and CDR2 is LQKENI. After removal of 2 bases from V and 2 bases from J, the junction contained 5 bases not matched to a gene. The CDR3 spells CASSPRQGFGNQPQHF. For the CDR3, the DNA is TGTGCCAGCTCACCAAGACAGGGGTTTGGCAATCAGCCCCAGCATTTT. Full variable domain (outside the CDR3, taken from reference TRBV18 and TRBJ1-5): NAGVMQNPRHLVRRRGQEARLRCSPMKGHSHVYWYRQLPEEGLKFMVYLQKENIIDESGMPKERFSAEFPKEGPSILRIQQVVRGDSAAYFCASSPRQGFGNQPQHFGDGTRLSIL.

This sequence joins TRBV4-1 and TRBJ1-1, with a possible D match to TRBD1 (6 bases). The CDR3 extends over 15 amino acids. Trimming cost V 2 bases and J 6 bases, with 16 bases left between them. Germline lookup yields CDR1 MGHRA and CDR2 YSYEKL. CDR3 in DNA: TGCGCCAGCAGCCAACCTGACAGGAGGGGAGCTGAAGCTTTCTTT. It encodes CASSQPDRRGAEAFF.

The CDR3 protein is CASSVLGDLYNEQFF. CDR3 sequence (DNA): TGTGCCAGCAGCGTACTAGGGGACCTTTACAATGAGCAGTTCTTC. J is TRBJ2-1 and V is TRBV9; D is tentatively TRBD1 or TRBD2 (5 bases each). Germline V lookup: CDR1 SGDLS, CDR2 YYNGEE. This CDR3 region has 15 residues. Trimming left V 1 base short and J 4 bases short, with 12 bases between. Full variable domain (rest looked up from reference TRBV9 and TRBJ2-1): DSGVTQTPKHLITATGQRVTLRCSPRSGDLSVYWYQQSLDQGLQFLIQYYNGEERAKGNILERFSAQQFPDLHSELNLSSLELGDSALYFCASSVLGDLYNEQFFGPGTRLTVL.

The rearrangement links TRBV9 to TRBJ2-2; D is perhaps TRBD2 (6 bases). CDR3 length equals 19 residues. With 0 bases removed from V and 4 bases from J, the gap between germline ends came to 22 bases. The germline CDR1 and CDR2 sequences are SGDLS and YYNGEE. The CDR3 DNA reads as TGTGCCAGCAGCGTAGAAGATGGGGCGCGACGGGACTTCACCGGGGAGCTGTTTTTT. This sequence encodes CASSVEDGARRDFTGELFF.

The chain links TRBV6-6 to TRBJ1-1; 9 bases agree with TRBD1. CDR3 length equals 16 residues. V gave up 5 bases and J gave up 2 bases; unmatched junction bases: 9. Germline CDR1 MNHNY, CDR2 SVGAGI (reference sequence). The CDR3 DNA reads as TGTGCCAGCAGTCACCTGGGACAGGGAACTAACACTGAAGCTTTCTTT. Translation gives CASSHLGQGTNTEAFF.

This clone showed up just a few times. The same CDR3 can be traced to other DNA sequences in this sample. V usage is TRBV11-2 and J usage is TRBJ2-7; D unresolved. The V end was cut by 5 bases, the J end by 3 bases, with 5 bases between. The CDR3 contains 11 residues. Germline CDR1 is SGHAT and CDR2 is FQNNGV. CDR3 sequence reads: CASSTSYEQYF. The CDR3 DNA sequence: TGTGCCAGCAGCACCAGCTACGAGCAGTACTTC.

CDR3 sequence reads: CASSLGQGARNEQFF. CDR3 DNA sequence: TGTGCCAGCAGCCTAGGACAGGGGGCGCGAAATGAGCAGTTCTTC. The J gene is TRBJ2-1, the V gene TRBV5-4; 11 bases are shared with TRBD1. The CDR3 spans 15 residues. The germline gives CDR1 SGHNT, CDR2 YYREEE (reference sequence). The V gene end was trimmed by 4 bases and the J gene end by 7 bases; junction bases not matched to a gene: 7.

This clone rates as medium-sized. This chain links TRBV5-5 with TRBJ1-2; unclear D gene. Trimming took off 8 bases at V and 13 bases at J, with 21 bases between the two ends. Germline V gene lookup returns CDR1 SGHKS and CDR2 YYEKEE (reference sequence). The CDR3 length is 12 residues. The CDR3 loop is CASYGPSYLFTF. Written as DNA, the CDR3 is TGTGCCAGTTACGGTCCTAGCTATTTGTTCACCTTC.

The rearrangement uses TRBV7-3 and TRBJ1-1; no definite D call. This CDR3 is built from 13 residues. Germline CDR1 and CDR2: SGHTA and FQGTGA. Trimming shortened V by 0 bases and J by 1 base, and 3 bases separated the two germline ends. Here the CDR3 reads CASSLTANTEAFF. The CDR3 nucleotides read TGTGCCAGCAGCTTAACAGCGAACACTGAAGCTTTCTTT.

The chain has TRBV30 and TRBJ1-1; D is ambiguous. This CDR3 contains 15 residues. Trimming removed 2 bases from V and 8 bases from J, with 21 bases in between. CDR1 and CDR2 (germline): GTSNPN, SVGIG (reference sequence). The CDR3 nucleotides read TGTGCCTGGAGTAAGGAGACAACCCCCAACGGGGAAGCTTTCTTT. Translation gives CAWSKETTPNGEAFF.

The V and J genes are TRBV5-5 and TRBJ1-2, with TRBD1 matching over 9 bases. V shed 4 bases and J 4 bases; nucleotides not matched to a gene: 8. Germline loops: CDR1 SGHKS, CDR2 YYEKEE (reference sequence). This CDR3 contains 15 residues. As DNA, the CDR3 is TGTGCCAGCAGCACCGACAGGGGGATCCTCTATGGCTACACCTTC. It yields the protein CASSTDRGILYGYTF. Full variable domain (outside the CDR3, taken from reference TRBV5-5 and TRBJ1-2): DAGVTQSPTHLIKTRGQQVTLRCSPISGHKSVSWYQQVLGQGPQFIFQYYEKEERGRGNFPDRFSARQFPNYSSELNVNALLLGDSALYLCASSTDRGILYGYTFGSGTRLTVV.

The chain is built from TRBV10-2 and TRBJ2-7; D is undetermined. The germline CDR1 and CDR2 sequences are WSHSY and SAAADI. With 2 bases removed from V and 7 bases from J, the gap between germline ends came to 15 bases. The CDR3 has 14 amino acids. CDR3 bases: TGCGCCAGCAGTGAGCCGACTGGGCTTAGAGAGCAGTACTTC. Its protein is CASSEPTGLREQYF.

V and J are TRBV7-2 and TRBJ2-7; D is uncertain. Germline V lookup: CDR1 SGHTA, CDR2 FQGNSA. This CDR3 has 15 residues. V dropped 2 bases and J dropped 0 bases, with 11 bases sitting between them. The CDR3 here is CASSLSLSYSYEQYF. The CDR3 nucleotides are TGTGCCAGCAGCTTAAGCCTATCTTACTCCTACGAGCAGTACTTC.

This chain joins TRBV13 and TRBJ1-5, with a possible D match to TRBD1 (5 bases). Per the germline V gene, CDR1 is PRHDT and CDR2 is FYEKMQ (reference sequence). Trimming cost V 0 bases and J 5 bases, with 11 bases left between them. CDR3 size: 15 residues. The CDR3 nucleotides read TGTGCCAGCAGCTTAGGCCTGGGGGGTCATCAGCCCCAGCATTTT. Residues: CASSLGLGGHQPQHF.

This clone has only a few counts. V and J are TRBV19 and TRBJ1-5; no reliable D call. Germline CDR1 and CDR2: LNHDA and SQIVND (reference sequence). Trimming cost V 5 bases and J 3 bases, with 17 bases left between them. The CDR3 runs 16 residues. The CDR3 region is CASSPRPRGNNQPQHF. The CDR3 DNA sequence: TGTGCCAGTAGTCCGCGCCCACGGGGTAACAATCAGCCCCAGCATTTT. The full variable domain, with the rest looked up from reference TRBV19 and TRBJ1-5, is DGGITQSPKYLFRKEGQNVTLSCEQNLNHDAMYWYRQDPGQGLRLIYYSQIVNDFQKGDIAEGYSVSREKKESFPLTVTSAQKNPTAFYLCASSPRPRGNNQPQHFGDGTRLSIL.

The V gene is TRBV7-3, the J gene TRBJ1-4; 8 bases align to TRBD1. The CDR3 has 16 residues. Germline V gives CDR1 SGHTA, CDR2 FQGTGA. V was pared by 3 bases and J by 4 bases, with 7 bases of the junction left unmatched. For the CDR3, the DNA is TGTGCCAGCAGCTTTTTGTGGACAGGGATTAATGAAAAACTGTTTTTT. Its protein is CASSFLWTGINEKLFF.

V and J are TRBV4-1 and TRBJ2-1; D is unclear. The CDR3 is made up of 14 amino acids. The V gene lost 1 base and the J gene lost 7 bases, with 11 bases spanning the gap. Germline assignment: CDR1 MGHRA and CDR2 YSYEKL. The CDR3 nucleotides are TGCGCCAGCAGCCAAGCCGGTCAGCGTAATGAGCAGTTCTTC. This sequence encodes CASSQAGQRNEQFF.

The rearrangement joins TRBV5-4 to TRBJ2-5, with D perhaps matching TRBD1 (6 bases). CDR3 length: 14 amino acids. V dropped 0 bases and J dropped 2 bases, with 8 bases sitting between them. CDR1 is SGHNT and CDR2 is YYREEE in the germline V gene (reference sequence). The CDR3 sequence: CASSLGTDQETQYF. In nucleotides, the CDR3 is TGTGCCAGCAGCTTGGGGACAGATCAAGAGACCCAGTACTTC.

The chain recombines TRBV25-1 with TRBJ2-5; maybe TRBD1 (5 bases). The CDR3 has 13 amino acids. V lost 6 bases and J lost 5, with 13 bases in between. The germline CDR1 and CDR2 sequences are MGHDK and SYGVNS. The CDR3 loop reads CASSAPGLETQYF. CDR3 nucleotides: TGTGCCAGCAGCGCCCCAGGGTTGGAGACCCAGTACTTC. Full variable domain (remainder filled in from reference TRBV25-1 and TRBJ2-5): EADIYQTPRYLVIGTGKKITLECSQTMGHDKMYWYQQDPGMELHLIHYSYGVNSTEKGDLSSESTVSRIRTEHFPLTLESARPSHTSQYLCASSAPGLETQYFGPGTRLLVL.

The chain uses TRBV7-9 and TRBJ2-2; D may be TRBD1 (8 bases). Deletions cut 5 bases from V and 6 bases from J, with 22 bases between. Germline CDR1 is SEHNR and CDR2 is FQNEAQ (reference sequence). The CDR3 contains 17 residues. The CDR3 bases are TGTGCCAGCAGCCGTCCCGGGGGGACAGGAGCTTCCGGGGAGCTGTTTTTT. This gives the protein CASSRPGGTGASGELFF.